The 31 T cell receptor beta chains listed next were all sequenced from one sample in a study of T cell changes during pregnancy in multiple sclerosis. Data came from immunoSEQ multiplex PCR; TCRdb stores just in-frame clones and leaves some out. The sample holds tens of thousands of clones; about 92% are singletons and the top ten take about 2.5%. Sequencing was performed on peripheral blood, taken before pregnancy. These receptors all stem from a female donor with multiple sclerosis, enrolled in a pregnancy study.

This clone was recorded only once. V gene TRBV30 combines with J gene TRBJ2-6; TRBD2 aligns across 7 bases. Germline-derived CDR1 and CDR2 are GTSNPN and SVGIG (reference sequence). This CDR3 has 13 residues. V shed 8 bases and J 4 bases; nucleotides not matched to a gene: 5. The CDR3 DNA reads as TGTGCCCTGCGGGGGTCCGGGGCCAACGTCCTGACTTTC. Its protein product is CALRGSGANVLTF.

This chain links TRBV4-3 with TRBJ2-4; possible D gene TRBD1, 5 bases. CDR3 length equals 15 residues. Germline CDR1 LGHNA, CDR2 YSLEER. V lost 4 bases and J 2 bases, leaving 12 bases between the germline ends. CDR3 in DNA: TGCGCCAGCAGCCTTAGTAGGGGTACCAAAAACATTCAGTACTTC. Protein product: CASSLSRGTKNIQYF.

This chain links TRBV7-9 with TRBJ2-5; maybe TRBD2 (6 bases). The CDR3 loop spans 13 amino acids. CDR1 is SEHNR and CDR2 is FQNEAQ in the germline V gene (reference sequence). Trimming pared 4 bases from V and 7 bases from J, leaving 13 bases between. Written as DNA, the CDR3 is TGTGCCAGCAGCTCAGGACTAACTCCGACCCAGTACTTC. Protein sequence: CASSSGLTPTQYF.

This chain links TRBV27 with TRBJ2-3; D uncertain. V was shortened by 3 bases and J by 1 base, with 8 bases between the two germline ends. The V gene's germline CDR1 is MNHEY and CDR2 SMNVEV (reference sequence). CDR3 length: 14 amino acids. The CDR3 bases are TGTGCCAGCAGTTTCGGTTCGGGCACAGATACGCAGTATTTT. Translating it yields CASSFGSGTDTQYF.

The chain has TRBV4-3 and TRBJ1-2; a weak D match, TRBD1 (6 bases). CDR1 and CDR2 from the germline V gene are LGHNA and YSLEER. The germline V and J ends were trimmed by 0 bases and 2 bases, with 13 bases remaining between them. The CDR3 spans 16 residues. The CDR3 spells CASSQEVGQPNYGYTF. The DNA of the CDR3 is TGCGCCAGCAGCCAAGAAGTCGGACAGCCCAACTATGGCTACACCTTC.

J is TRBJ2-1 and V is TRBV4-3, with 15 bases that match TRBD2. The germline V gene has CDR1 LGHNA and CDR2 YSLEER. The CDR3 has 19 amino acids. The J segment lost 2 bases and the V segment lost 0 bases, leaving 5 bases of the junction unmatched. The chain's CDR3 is CASSQDRGLAGGPYNEQFF. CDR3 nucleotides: TGCGCCAGCAGCCAAGATAGAGGACTAGCGGGAGGGCCCTACAATGAGCAGTTCTTC.

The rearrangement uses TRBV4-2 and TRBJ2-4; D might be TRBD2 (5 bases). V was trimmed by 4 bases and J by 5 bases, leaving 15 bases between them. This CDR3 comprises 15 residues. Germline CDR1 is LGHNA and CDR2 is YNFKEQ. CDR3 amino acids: CASSRELTSQNIQYF. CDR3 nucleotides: TGTGCCAGCAGCCGGGAATTAACTAGTCAAAACATTCAGTACTTC.

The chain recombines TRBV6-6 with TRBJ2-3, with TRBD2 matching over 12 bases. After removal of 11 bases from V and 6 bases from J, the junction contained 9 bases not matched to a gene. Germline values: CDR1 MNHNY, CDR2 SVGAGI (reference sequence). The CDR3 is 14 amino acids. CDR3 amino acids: CASLASGRGDTQYF. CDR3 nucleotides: TGTGCCTCCCTGGCTAGCGGGAGGGGGGATACGCAGTATTTT.

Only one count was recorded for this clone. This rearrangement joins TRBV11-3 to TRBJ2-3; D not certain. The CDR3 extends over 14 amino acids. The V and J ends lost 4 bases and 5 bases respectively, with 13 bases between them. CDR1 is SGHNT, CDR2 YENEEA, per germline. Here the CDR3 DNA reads TGTGCCAGCAGCTCCACCGTCTCCGGAGATACGCAGTATTTT. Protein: CASSSTVSGDTQYF. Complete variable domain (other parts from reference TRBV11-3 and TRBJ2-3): EAGVVQSPRYKIIEKKQPVAFWCNPISGHNTLYWYLQNLGQGPELLIRYENEEAVDDSQLPKDRFSAERLKGVDSTLKIQPAELGDSAVYLCASSSTVSGDTQYFGPGTRLTVL.

The CDR3: CASSYYQRGNNEQFF. The CDR3 nucleotides read TGTGCCAGCAGTTACTACCAGCGGGGAAACAATGAGCAGTTCTTC. This chain connects TRBV6-5 to TRBJ2-1; TRBD2 matches at 7 bases. Trimming took 1 base from V and 5 from J; bases not matched to a gene: 5. Germline V gene sequence: CDR1 MNHEY, CDR2 SVGAGI. CDR3 size: 15 residues.

DNA for the CDR3: TGCAGCGTTGAGGGACTAGCGGGAGTTCGAGAGCAGTTCTTC. It is translated as CSVEGLAGVREQFF. The chain has TRBV29-1 and TRBJ2-1, with 14 positions matching TRBD2. CDR1 is SQVTM, CDR2 ANQGSEA, per germline. The V and J ends lost 3 bases and 10 bases, in that order; junction bases with no gene match: 5. The CDR3 consists of 14 residues.

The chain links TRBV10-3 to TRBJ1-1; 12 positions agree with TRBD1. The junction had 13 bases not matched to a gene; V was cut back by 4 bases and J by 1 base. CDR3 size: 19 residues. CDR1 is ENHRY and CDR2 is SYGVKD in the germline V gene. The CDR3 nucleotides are TGTGCCATCAGTGCGGGACAGGGGGCCAGGGTGAAGTCGAACACTGAAGCTTTCTTT. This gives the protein CAISAGQGARVKSNTEAFF.

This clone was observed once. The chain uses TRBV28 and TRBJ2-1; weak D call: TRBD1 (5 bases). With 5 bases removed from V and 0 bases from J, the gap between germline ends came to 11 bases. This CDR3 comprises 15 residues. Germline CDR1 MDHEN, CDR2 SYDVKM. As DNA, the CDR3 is TGTGCCAGCAGTCCACAGGCACGCTCCTACAATGAGCAGTTCTTC. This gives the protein CASSPQARSYNEQFF. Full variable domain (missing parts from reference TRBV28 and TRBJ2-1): DVKVTQSSRYLVKRTGEKVFLECVQDMDHENMFWYRQDPGLGLRLIYFSYDVKMKEKGDIPEGYSVSREKKERFSLILESASTNQTSMYLCASSPQARSYNEQFFGPGTRLTVL.

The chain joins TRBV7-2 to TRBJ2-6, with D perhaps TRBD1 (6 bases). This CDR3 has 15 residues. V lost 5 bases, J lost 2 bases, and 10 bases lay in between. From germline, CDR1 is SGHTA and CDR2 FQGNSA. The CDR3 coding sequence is TGTGCCAGCAGCACAGGGACCGCTGGGGCCAACGTCCTGACTTTC. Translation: CASSTGTAGANVLTF.

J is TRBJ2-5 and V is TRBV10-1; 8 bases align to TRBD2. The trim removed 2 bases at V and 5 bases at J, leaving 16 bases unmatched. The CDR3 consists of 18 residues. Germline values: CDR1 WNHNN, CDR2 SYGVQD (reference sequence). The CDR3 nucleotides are TGCGCCAGCAGTGAGATGATAGCGGGACCTACTCCGCCGGAGACCCAGTACTTC. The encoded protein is CASSEMIAGPTPPETQYF.

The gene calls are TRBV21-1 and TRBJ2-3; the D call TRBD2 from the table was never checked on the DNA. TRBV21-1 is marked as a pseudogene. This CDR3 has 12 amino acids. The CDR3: CASSKIRDTQYF. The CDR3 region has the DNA TGTGCCAGCAGCAAAATTCGAGATACGCAGTATTTT.

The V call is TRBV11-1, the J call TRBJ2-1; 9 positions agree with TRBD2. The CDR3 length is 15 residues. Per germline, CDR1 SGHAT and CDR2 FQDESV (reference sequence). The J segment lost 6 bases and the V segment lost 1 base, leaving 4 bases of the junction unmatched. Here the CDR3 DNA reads TGTGCCAGCAGCTTAGACGGCGGGAGGGGCAATGAGCAGTTCTTC. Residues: CASSLDGGRGNEQFF.

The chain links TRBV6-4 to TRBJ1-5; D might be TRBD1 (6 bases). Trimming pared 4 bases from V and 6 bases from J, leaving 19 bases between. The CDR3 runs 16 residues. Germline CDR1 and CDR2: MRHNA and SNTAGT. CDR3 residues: CASSVSGRGFGQPQHF. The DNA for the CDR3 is TGTGCCAGCAGTGTTAGTGGTAGGGGGTTCGGTCAGCCCCAGCATTTT.

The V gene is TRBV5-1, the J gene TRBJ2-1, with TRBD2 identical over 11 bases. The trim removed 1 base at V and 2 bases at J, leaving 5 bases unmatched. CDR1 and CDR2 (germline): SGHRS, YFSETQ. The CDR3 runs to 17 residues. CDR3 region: CASSLRLAGGPYNEQFF. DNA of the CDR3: TGCGCCAGCAGCTTGAGGCTAGCGGGAGGCCCCTACAATGAGCAGTTCTTC.

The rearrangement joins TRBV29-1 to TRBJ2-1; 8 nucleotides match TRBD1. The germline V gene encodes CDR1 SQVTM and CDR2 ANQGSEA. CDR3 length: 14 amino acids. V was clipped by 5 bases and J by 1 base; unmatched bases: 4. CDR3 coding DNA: TGCAGCGTTCTAGGACAGGGATCCTACAATGAGCAGTTCTTC. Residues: CSVLGQGSYNEQFF.

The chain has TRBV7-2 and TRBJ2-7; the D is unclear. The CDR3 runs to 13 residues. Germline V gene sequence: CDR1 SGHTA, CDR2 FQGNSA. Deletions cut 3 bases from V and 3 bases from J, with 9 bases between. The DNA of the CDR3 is TGTGCCAGCAGCTTCGGGTTTTACTACGAGCAGTACTTC. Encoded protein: CASSFGFYYEQYF.

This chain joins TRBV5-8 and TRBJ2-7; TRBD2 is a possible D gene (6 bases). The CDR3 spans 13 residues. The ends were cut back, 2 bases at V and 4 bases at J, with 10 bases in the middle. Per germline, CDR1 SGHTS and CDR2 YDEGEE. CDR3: CASSLWGRYEQYF. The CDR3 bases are TGTGCCAGCAGCTTATGGGGGAGGTACGAGCAGTACTTC.

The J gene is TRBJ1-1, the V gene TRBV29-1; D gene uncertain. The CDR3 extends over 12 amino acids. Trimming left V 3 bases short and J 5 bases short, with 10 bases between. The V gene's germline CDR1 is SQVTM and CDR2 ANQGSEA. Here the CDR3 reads CSVDESGTEAFF. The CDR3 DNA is TGCAGCGTTGACGAATCCGGGACTGAAGCTTTCTTT.

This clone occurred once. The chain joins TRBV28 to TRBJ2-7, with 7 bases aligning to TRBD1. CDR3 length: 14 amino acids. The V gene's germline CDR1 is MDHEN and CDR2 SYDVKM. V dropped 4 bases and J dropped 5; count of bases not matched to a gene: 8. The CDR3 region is CASSSPRTGDEQYF. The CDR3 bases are TGTGCCAGCAGTTCGCCCCGAACAGGGGACGAGCAGTACTTC.

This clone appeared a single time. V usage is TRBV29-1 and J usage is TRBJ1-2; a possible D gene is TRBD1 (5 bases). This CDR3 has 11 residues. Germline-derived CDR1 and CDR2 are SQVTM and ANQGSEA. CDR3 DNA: TGCAACGTGTGGGGGGACTATGGCTACACCTTC. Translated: CNVWGDYGYTF.

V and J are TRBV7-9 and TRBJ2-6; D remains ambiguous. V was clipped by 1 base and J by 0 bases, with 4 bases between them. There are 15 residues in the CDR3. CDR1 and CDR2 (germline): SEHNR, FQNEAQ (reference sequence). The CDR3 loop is CASSLGGSGANVLTF. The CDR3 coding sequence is TGTGCCAGCAGCTTAGGAGGCTCTGGGGCCAACGTCCTGACTTTC.

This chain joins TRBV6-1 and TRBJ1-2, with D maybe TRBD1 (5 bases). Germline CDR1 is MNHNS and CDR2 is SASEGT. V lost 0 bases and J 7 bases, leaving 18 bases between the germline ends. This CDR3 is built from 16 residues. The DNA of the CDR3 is TGTGCCAGCAGTGAAGCTATCGGCAGCCCCGGGGGTGGCTACACCTTC. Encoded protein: CASSEAIGSPGGGYTF.

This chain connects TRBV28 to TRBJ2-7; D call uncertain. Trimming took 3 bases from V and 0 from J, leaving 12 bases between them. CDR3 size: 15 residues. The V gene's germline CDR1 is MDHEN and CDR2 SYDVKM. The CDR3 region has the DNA TGTGCCAGCAGTTTGCCGCGGTCCAGCTCCTACGAGCAGTACTTC. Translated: CASSLPRSSSYEQYF.

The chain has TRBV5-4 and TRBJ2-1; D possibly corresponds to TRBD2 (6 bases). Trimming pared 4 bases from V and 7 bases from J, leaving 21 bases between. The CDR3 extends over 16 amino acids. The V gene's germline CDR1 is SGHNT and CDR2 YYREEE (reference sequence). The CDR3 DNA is TGTGCCAGCAGCGTTTCTTCTAGCGTTACGGGAAATGAGCAGTTCTTC. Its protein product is CASSVSSSVTGNEQFF.

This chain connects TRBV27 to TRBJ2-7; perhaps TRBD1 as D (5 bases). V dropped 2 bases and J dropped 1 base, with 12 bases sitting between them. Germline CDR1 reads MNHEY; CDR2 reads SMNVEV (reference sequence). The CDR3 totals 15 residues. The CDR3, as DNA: TGTGCCAGCAGTTTAACGGCAGGGCCTTCCTACGAGCAGTACTTC. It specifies CASSLTAGPSYEQYF.

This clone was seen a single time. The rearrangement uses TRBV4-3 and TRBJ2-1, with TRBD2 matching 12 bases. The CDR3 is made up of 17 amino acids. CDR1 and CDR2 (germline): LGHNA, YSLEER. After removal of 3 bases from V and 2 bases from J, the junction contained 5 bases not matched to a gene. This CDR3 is CASSQSLAGGTYNEQFF. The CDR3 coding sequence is TGCGCCAGCAGCCAGTCCCTAGCGGGAGGGACCTACAATGAGCAGTTCTTC.